The next 27 T cell receptor beta chains were all read from a single sample in a study of response to subunit inactivated influenza vaccine. Each CDR3 protein is one row after TCRdb ran MiXCR on the RT-PCR reads. The data contain about 540,000 distinct CDR3 sequences, roughly a quarter of them singletons. This sample was shared with a second study, whose subject was T cells expressing NK-cell markers. That source reports: A 5'RACE template switching approach incorporating UMIs was used to make TCR beta cDNA.

This specimen was CD4+ T cells sorted from PBMCs, taken about 12 days after vaccination. Source of these receptors: a man in his forties or fifties who received an inactivated influenza vaccine.

This rearrangement joins TRBV7-9 to TRBJ2-3; 9 nucleotides match TRBD2. This CDR3 is 14 amino acids long. After removal of 10 bases from V and 4 bases from J, the junction contained 9 bases not matched to a gene. Germline loops: CDR1 SEHNR, CDR2 FQNEAQ (reference sequence). CDR3 sequence reads: CAITPSGAADTQYF. For the CDR3, the DNA is TGTGCCATTACGCCTAGCGGGGCGGCAGATACGCAGTATTTT.

This clonotype has only a few counts. The chain uses TRBV5-1 and TRBJ2-7; D might be TRBD1 or TRBD2, each matching 5 bases. Germline V gives CDR1 SGHRS, CDR2 YFSETQ. Trimming cost V 1 base and J 0 bases, with 8 bases left between them. The CDR3 consists of 14 residues. The chain's CDR3 is CASSLRGVSYEQYF. The CDR3 DNA sequence: TGCGCCAGCAGCTTGAGGGGAGTCTCCTACGAGCAGTACTTC.

This rearrangement joins TRBV29-1 to TRBJ1-2, with 7 positions matching TRBD1. The CDR3 is 13 amino acids. V trimming: 1 base; J trimming: 5 bases; junction bases outside the gene matches: 4. Looked up from germline, CDR1 is SQVTM and CDR2 is ANQGSEA. The CDR3 nucleotides are TGCAGCGTTGAAGTGCGCAGGGGGTATGGCTACACCTTC. This gives the protein CSVEVRRGYGYTF.

V and J are TRBV6-2 or TRBV6-3 and TRBJ2-1; D gene uncertain. Germline CDR1 and CDR2: MNHEY and SVGEGT. The CDR3 consists of 13 residues. Trimming cost V 7 bases and J 8 bases, with 15 bases left between them. CDR3 sequence: CASTQTPSHEQFF. In DNA form, the CDR3 reads TGTGCCAGCACCCAGACCCCCTCCCATGAGCAGTTCTTC.

A few counts support this clonotype. This chain links TRBV6-2 or TRBV6-3 with TRBJ2-5, with D perhaps TRBD1 (6 bases). V shed 3 bases and J shed 4 bases, with 24 bases lying between them. Germline V gene sequence: CDR1 MNHEY, CDR2 SVGEGT. The CDR3 totals 18 residues. CDR3 coding DNA: TGTGCCAGCAGTTATTTACGGACAGAGCCGGCCCAGGGAGAGACCCAGTACTTC. Amino acid sequence: CASSYLRTEPAQGETQYF.

The chain carries TRBV5-1 and TRBJ1-2, with 7 positions matching TRBD1. This CDR3 has 19 residues. Germline V gene data show CDR1 as SGHRS and CDR2 as YFSETQ. V was pared by 4 bases and J by 0 bases, with 18 bases of the junction left unmatched. The CDR3 loop is CASSGRSLRGRQPNYGYTF. The CDR3 nucleotides read TGCGCCAGCAGCGGACGCAGTTTGAGGGGGCGACAGCCTAACTATGGCTACACCTTC.

This clonotype was seen more than once but under ten times. This rearrangement joins TRBV11-2 to TRBJ2-6, with unresolved D. Per the germline V gene, CDR1 is SGHAT and CDR2 is FQNNGV. Trimming shortened V by 5 bases and J by 2 bases, and 4 bases separated the two germline ends. The CDR3 sequence is 13 residues long. CDR3 sequence: CASSPTGANVLTF. In nucleotides, the CDR3 is TGTGCCAGCAGCCCAACTGGGGCCAACGTCCTGACTTTC.

The J gene is TRBJ2-5, the V gene TRBV29-1; D perhaps matches TRBD1 (6 bases). Germline CDR1 SQVTM, CDR2 ANQGSEA. The CDR3 is 12 amino acids. The CDR3 here is CSWGLAQETQYF. CDR3 bases: TGCAGTTGGGGGCTAGCCCAAGAGACCCAGTACTTC.

This chain uses TRBV20-1 with TRBJ2-3, with D uncertain. Germline CDR1 DFQATT, CDR2 SNEGSKA (reference sequence). Trimming left V 3 bases short and J 3 bases short, with 13 bases between. The CDR3 covers 14 residues. The CDR3 DNA is TGCAGTGCTAGCGGAGAGGCCAGTACAGATACGCAGTATTTT. Translating gives CSASGEASTDTQYF.

Only a few counts were recorded for this clonotype. J is TRBJ2-1 and V is TRBV4-3; weak D call: TRBD1 (6 bases). The V end lost 2 bases, the J end lost 7 bases, and 9 bases lay between the germline ends. Per the germline V gene, CDR1 is LGHNA and CDR2 is YSLEER. The CDR3 sequence is 13 residues long. CDR3 sequence: CASSQWGRNEQFF. The CDR3 DNA is TGCGCCAGCAGCCAATGGGGGCGGAATGAGCAGTTCTTC.

The rearrangement joins TRBV7-6 to TRBJ2-1; TRBD1 agrees at 10 bases. The germline V gene has CDR1 SGHVS and CDR2 FNYEAQ. The CDR3 is 16 residues long. V lost 5 bases to trimming and J lost 7 bases; unmatched junction nucleotides: 11. The CDR3 reads CASSPGPGTGANEQFF. The CDR3 coding sequence is TGTGCCAGCAGCCCGGGTCCCGGGACAGGGGCTAATGAGCAGTTCTTC.

The chain carries TRBV20-1 and TRBJ2-3; 10 bases are shared with TRBD2. Germline-derived CDR1 and CDR2 are DFQATT and SNEGSKA (reference sequence). Trimming cost V 3 bases and J 2 bases; bases outside gene matches: 5. The CDR3 has 15 residues. DNA of the CDR3: TGCAGTGCTAGTGCTAGCGGGGGCTACACAGATACGCAGTATTTT. Amino acid sequence: CSASASGGYTDTQYF.

This clonotype appeared a few times. The chain is built from TRBV11-2 and TRBJ2-5; 10 bases line up with TRBD1. The CDR3 is 16 residues long. V dropped 2 bases and J dropped 2; count of bases not matched to a gene: 5. The germline CDR1 and CDR2 sequences are SGHAT and FQNNGV. This CDR3 reads CASSLWWDRGQETQYF. DNA of the CDR3: TGTGCCAGCAGCTTATGGTGGGACAGGGGACAAGAGACCCAGTACTTC.

The chain employs TRBV13 and TRBJ2-1; the D gene is possibly TRBD2 (5 bases). Germline V gene lookup returns CDR1 PRHDT and CDR2 FYEKMQ (reference sequence). CDR3 length: 18 amino acids. Trimming took 5 bases from V and 8 from J, leaving 28 bases between them. The CDR3 DNA sequence: TGTGCCAGCAGCATAACAACGGGCAGAGACGCTCCCGGGGATGAGCAGTTCTTC. It translates to CASSITTGRDAPGDEQFF.

This clonotype was detected only once. The genes are TRBV21-1 and TRBJ2-6; the table's D call, TRBD2, was not checked against the DNA. TRBV21-1 is deemed a pseudogene. The CDR3 length is 21 residues. The DNA of the CDR3 is TGTGCCTGCAGCAAACAGAGCCCTCGGACAGAAACCCGTTCTGGGGCCAACGTCCTGACTTTC. This gives the protein CACSKQSPRTETRSGANVLTF.

The chain recombines TRBV4-2 with TRBJ2-7; D gene uncertain. In germline, CDR1 is LGHNA, CDR2 YNFKEQ. The CDR3 is 14 amino acids. V gave up 0 bases and J gave up 1 base, with 7 bases separating them. The CDR3 loop is CASSQEKRSYEQYF. CDR3 DNA sequence: TGTGCCAGCAGCCAAGAAAAGCGTTCCTACGAGCAGTACTTC.

This sequence joins TRBV12-3 or TRBV12-4 and TRBJ2-7; a weak D match, TRBD2 (6 bases). This CDR3 has 15 residues. V lost 6 bases, J lost 2 bases, and 17 bases lay in between. CDR3 amino acids: CASSHRGSPPYEQYF. In DNA, the CDR3 is TGTGCCAGCAGCCACCGGGGGTCACCTCCCTACGAGCAGTACTTC.

This clonotype was seen more than once but under ten times. This chain connects TRBV7-2 to TRBJ2-1; 16 nucleotides agree with TRBD2. In germline, CDR1 is SGHTA, CDR2 FQGNSA. The CDR3 sequence is 16 residues long. Losses at the gene ends were 0 bases for V and 9 bases for J; bases not matched to a gene: 2. This CDR3 is CASSLAGLAGGPEQFF. The CDR3 DNA is TGTGCCAGCAGCTTAGCGGGACTAGCGGGAGGGCCTGAGCAGTTCTTC.

There are a few counts of this clonotype. The chain combines TRBV15 with TRBJ2-3, with 12 bases fitting TRBD2. There are 15 residues in the CDR3. V shed 5 bases and J 5 bases; nucleotides not matched to a gene: 5. CDR1 LNHNV and CDR2 YYDKDF come from the germline V gene (reference sequence). DNA of the CDR3: TGTGCCACCAGCGAAGGGGGACTAGCGGGAGATACGCAGTATTTT. Residues: CATSEGGLAGDTQYF.

This clonotype was picked up a small number of times. The rearrangement links TRBV6-8 to TRBJ2-2; the match to TRBD1 covers 9 bases. The CDR3 is 19 amino acids. From germline, CDR1 is MNHGY and CDR2 SAAAGT. Trimming removed 7 bases from V and 3 bases from J; junction bases left unmatched: 18. This CDR3 reads CASNPCGLDRGEDTGELFF. DNA of the CDR3: TGTGCCAGCAACCCGTGTGGCCTGGACAGGGGAGAGGACACCGGGGAGCTGTTTTTT.

This clonotype was observed a few times. The genes are TRBV7-2 and TRBJ2-7; D is unclear. The CDR3 is made up of 12 amino acids. Germline CDR1 is SGHTA and CDR2 is FQGNSA. V shed 1 base and J shed 6 bases, with 7 bases lying between them. The CDR3, as DNA: TGTGCCAGCAGCTTAGAGGTCGTCGAGCAGTACTTC. This gives the protein CASSLEVVEQYF.

The rearrangement uses TRBV5-1 and TRBJ2-3; 10 bases agree with TRBD1. The CDR3 runs 16 residues. V lost 6 bases and J lost 5; bases outside the gene matches: 12. From germline, CDR1 is SGHRS and CDR2 YFSETQ. CDR3 residues: CASTRQGAQEGDTQYF. The CDR3 DNA reads TGCGCCAGCACACGACAGGGGGCGCAGGAGGGAGATACGCAGTATTTT.

The chain is built from TRBV7-2 and TRBJ2-7; TRBD2 agrees at 12 bases. Germline CDR1 is SGHTA and CDR2 is FQGNSA. The length of the CDR3 is 16 residues. With 1 base clipped from V and 0 bases from J, the junction kept 1 base outside the gene matches. CDR3 residues: CASSLGLAGDSYEQYF. The CDR3 DNA follows: TGTGCCAGCAGCTTAGGACTAGCGGGGGACTCCTACGAGCAGTACTTC.

The rearrangement joins TRBV29-1 to TRBJ1-2; D may be TRBD1 (5 bases). CDR1 is SQVTM, CDR2 ANQGSEA, per germline. The CDR3 consists of 14 residues. Trimming left V 3 bases short and J 4 bases short, with 15 bases between. As DNA, the CDR3 is TGCAGCGTTGAGGGGACCGTTTATAGCTATGGCTACACCTTC. Translated: CSVEGTVYSYGYTF. The variable domain in full, with the rest retrieved from reference TRBV29-1 and TRBJ1-2, is SAVISQKPSRDICQRGTSLTIQCQVDSQVTMMFWYRQQPGQSLTLIATANQGSEATYESGFVIDKFPISRPNLTFSTLTVSNMSPEDSSIYLCSVEGTVYSYGYTFGSGTRLTVV.

This sequence joins TRBV4-1 and TRBJ2-1; D is perhaps TRBD2 (6 bases). V dropped 1 base and J dropped 0 bases, with 16 bases sitting between them. Germline values: CDR1 MGHRA, CDR2 YSYEKL. This CDR3 comprises 18 residues. CDR3 coding DNA: TGCGCCAGCAGCCAAGGGGCCGCGCGGGACCCCTCCTACAATGAGCAGTTCTTC. The encoded protein is CASSQGAARDPSYNEQFF.

The sample holds a few counts of this clonotype. This rearrangement joins TRBV7-2 to TRBJ1-4, with D possibly TRBD1 on 5 matching bases. V was trimmed by 6 bases and J by 10 bases, leaving 18 bases between them. CDR1 and CDR2 (germline): SGHTA, FQGNSA. The CDR3 extends over 14 amino acids. Here the CDR3 DNA reads TGTGCCAGCAGTCCTCTCACCCAGGGAGGAAAACTGTTTTTT. Its protein product is CASSPLTQGGKLFF. Together with reference TRBV7-2 and TRBJ1-4, the CDR3 gives the full variable domain: GAGVSQSPSNKVTEKGKDVELRCDPISGHTALYWYRQSLGQGLEFLIYFQGNSAPDKSGLPSDRFSAERTGGSVSTLTIQRTQQEDSAVYLCASSPLTQGGKLFFGSGTQLSVL.

A few counts support this clonotype. The gene calls are TRBV4-2 and TRBJ2-7; D possibly corresponds to TRBD1 (5 bases). Germline V gene lookup returns CDR1 LGHNA and CDR2 YNFKEQ. V lost 0 bases, J lost 3 bases, and 12 bases lay in between. The CDR3 runs 15 residues. CDR3 DNA: TGTGCCAGCAGCCAAGATGGATCAGGGTACTACGAGCAGTACTTC. Its protein is CASSQDGSGYYEQYF.